A selection of T cell receptor beta chains follows, all from one sample in a study of tumor-infiltrating lymphocytes in primary liver carcinoma. TCRdb reprocessed the multiplex PCR reads with MiXCR, giving one entry per CDR3 protein. The sample has approximately 88,000 distinct CDR3 sequences, just over 65% seen once. Material: tumor-adjacent normal liver tissue. The origin of the receptors is a man in his forties or fifties with primary liver carcinoma and hepatitis B virus infection. Both conserved end residues are part of each CDR3. The D gene is left open where the match is weak. Only some rows state a clone size, as once, few, many or a class for expanded clones.

CDR3aa	CDR3nt	d_gene	v_gene	abundance	j_gene
CSVATGSAGGPFF	-	-	TRBV29-1	-	TRBJ2-2
CASSQDQRGAGETQYF	TGCGCCAGCAGCCAAGATCAACGGGGGGCAGGAGAGACCCAGTACTTC	-	TRBV4-1	many	TRBJ2-5
CVSSPRNKGEQFF	TGTGTCAGCAGCCCCCGTAACAAGGGCGAGCAGTTCTTC	-	TRBV11-3	-	TRBJ2-1